This T cell receptor (beta chain) was captured by sequencing in a study of early T cells in non-severe SARS-CoV-2 infection. Study in general: Sequencing of unsorted whole blood was done on bulk RNA, leaving chains unpaired. The study's findings and limits: Reliance on VDJdb matching favored anti-spike CD8 responses; private and CD4 specificities were missed.

Individual cDNA molecules were tagged with unique molecular identifiers, the study reported. Via MiXCR, TCRdb re-called the 5' RACE reads, giving one row per CDR3 protein. The sample lists about 98,000 distinct CDR3 sequences, about 10% occurring once. In this sample, this clonotype turned up many times. The antigen is undetermined. This CDR3 spans 15 amino acids. Deletions cut 1 base from V and 3 bases from J, with 10 bases between. Germline V CDR1 and CDR2: SGHNT, YENEEA. The source material was whole blood. The receptor's source is an adult who was a healthcare worker with PCR-confirmed SARS-CoV-2 infection or an uninfected control (not recorded which). The chain couples TRBV11-3 to TRBJ2-1; no clear D. CDR3 coding DNA: TGTGCCAGCAGCTTAGGGGGTCGGAGCTACAATGAGCAGTTCTTC. It is translated as CASSLGGRSYNEQFF.